This paragraph reports one TCR beta chain. In germline, CDR1 is MNHEY, CDR2 SMNVEV (reference sequence). J was trimmed by 6 bases and V by 8 bases; bases with no gene match: 10. This CDR3 region has 16 residues. Profiling relied on immunoSEQ multiplex PCR, and the TCRdb table lists in-frame clones only, not all of them. The sample lists about 160,000 clones, roughly 95% seen once, with 1% in the top ten. The source of the sample is a study of control samples from healthy donors and cancer patients. V gene TRBV27 combines with J gene TRBJ2-1; 13 nucleotides line up with TRBD2. The sequence came from a woman aged 25 to 39 in good health. The source material was blood. The CDR3 loop reads CASWTSGSFKTNEQFF. CDR3 DNA sequence: TGTGCCAGCTGGACTAGCGGGAGCTTCAAGACCAATGAGCAGTTCTTC.